This T cell receptor (beta chain) derives from a study of blood T cell repertoires in COVID-19. Study information: Acute and convalescent COVID-19 samples came from the United States, Italy and Spain. PBMCs, B-cell-depleted T cells, or T cells provided the cDNA or gDNA that made up the material.

Some clones are missing from TCRdb's copy, which holds only in-frame ones; the method was immunoSEQ multiplex PCR. The data contain a few hundred thousand clones, roughly 91% of them singletons. V lost 4 bases and J lost 2, with 17 bases in between. Germline CDR1 and CDR2: SGHDN and FVKESK. The CDR3 covers 16 residues. Seattle researchers signed up patients amid active infection and tracked them longitudinally. This sequence was found in a woman aged 25 to 39 with COVID-19, enrolled during active disease. Source material: peripheral blood. The rearrangement links TRBV14 to TRBJ2-5; maybe TRBD2 (5 bases). CDR3 protein: CASSPPARGRQETQYF. The CDR3 DNA sequence: TGTGCCAGCAGCCCTCCGGCCCGTGGGAGACAAGAGACCCAGTACTTC.